This note documents a single TCR beta chain sequence. Antigen unknown. The source of the sample is a study of cytomegalovirus exposure and HLA in healthy donors. Study-level points and caveats: Information on immune exposure was restricted to one variable (CMV serostatus). In a later analysis, HLA-associated beta chains showed higher expansion and lower generation probabilities than comparable chains. There were some public TCRs occurring in many donors, but most TCR sequences were rare. In an earlier analysis, most TCR beta V segments were productive about 87% or about 30% of the time.

PCR employed 60 Vbeta and 13 Jbeta primers. Only in-frame clones appear in the TCRdb table, and some are missing; sequencing was by immunoSEQ multiplex PCR. The sample yields about 160,000 clones, 75% to 85% seen once. Trimming took 3 bases from V and 5 from J; bases not matched to a gene: 7. CDR3 length: 14 residues. CDR1 is SGHRS, CDR2 YFSETQ, per germline. This receptor was taken from a girl aged 2-15 years in good health and CMV-seropositive. Sequenced material: PBMCs. The chain couples TRBV5-1 to TRBJ2-7; 8 bases match TRBD1. DNA of the CDR3: TGCGCCAGCAGCTCGGACAGGGTCAAGAACGAGCAGTACTTC. Encoded protein: CASSSDRVKNEQYF.